This T cell receptor (beta chain) was identified in a study of blood T cells in healthy people across ages. A few counts support this clonotype. Sample-barcoded 5' priming and a J-beta primer mix drove a second PCR of roughly 6 to 12 cycles. TCRdb used MiXCR to reprocess the 5' RACE reads, holding one entry per CDR3 protein. The sample consists of about 750,000 distinct CDR3 sequences, roughly 50% of them appearing once. Germline V gives CDR1 ENHRY, CDR2 SYGVKD. The CDR3 has 14 amino acids. V lost 5 bases to trimming and J lost 6 bases; unmatched junction nucleotides: 5. Sequenced: blood. V usage is TRBV10-3 and J usage is TRBJ1-2; 11 nucleotides line up with TRBD1. This sequence was found in an elderly man in good health. This CDR3 is CAISYPGQGDGYTF. As DNA, the CDR3 is TGTGCCATCAGTTATCCGGGACAGGGGGATGGCTACACCTTC.